A selection of T cell receptor beta chains follows, all from one sample in a study of shared clonotypes between healthy human individuals. Profiling relied on immunoSEQ multiplex PCR, and the TCRdb table lists in-frame clones only, not all of them. The sample yields fewer than 3 million clones, roughly 92% seen once. The sequencing sample was made of naive CD4+ T cells from PBMCs. The source is a man aged 18 to 29 in good health. Some clones in this sample may be carry-over from other donors' samples. Each CDR3 is given with its conserved first and last residue.

J,V,CDR3
TRBJ1-5,TRBV19,CASSAPAGIQPQHF
TRBJ2-2,TRBV5-4,CASSLKGVEVGELFF
TRBJ2-1,TRBV9,CASSHRDRGNDEQFF
TRBJ2-1,TRBV9,CASSGRWGEQFF
TRBJ2-6,TRBV21-1,CASSHRRGSGANVLTF
TRBJ2-1,TRBV7-2,CASRVAGAGNEQFF
TRBJ1-1,TRBV4-3,CASRVEAGAEAFF
TRBJ2-1,TRBV18,CASSSGPGTSANEQFF
TRBJ2-7,TRBV15,CATSRLVNKEQYF
TRBJ1-1,TRBV14,CASSQEFAAKANTEAFF
TRBJ2-3,TRBV4-2,CASSHREARTDTQYF
TRBJ1-1,TRBV27,CASTPGQKNTEAFF
TRBJ2-5,TRBV10-2,CASRGAGEGLETQYF
TRBJ1-2,TRBV28,CASRTSGGAYGYTF
TRBJ2-2,TRBV9,CASSGGYGELFF